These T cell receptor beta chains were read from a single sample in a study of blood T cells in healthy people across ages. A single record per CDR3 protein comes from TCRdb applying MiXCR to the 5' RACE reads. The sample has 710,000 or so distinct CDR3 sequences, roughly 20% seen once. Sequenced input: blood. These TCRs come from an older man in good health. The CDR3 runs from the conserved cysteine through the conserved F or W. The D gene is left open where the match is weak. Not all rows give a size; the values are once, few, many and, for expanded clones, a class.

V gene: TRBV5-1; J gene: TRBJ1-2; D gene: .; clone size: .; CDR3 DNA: TGCGCCAGCAGCTTGGCCGAAGGGTCCGGCTACACCTTC; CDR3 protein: CASSLAEGSGYTF
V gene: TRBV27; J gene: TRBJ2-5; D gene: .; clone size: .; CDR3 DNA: TGTGCCAGCAGACCGGTCAGGGGAAGGGAGACCCAGTACTTC; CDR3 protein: CASRPVRGRETQYF
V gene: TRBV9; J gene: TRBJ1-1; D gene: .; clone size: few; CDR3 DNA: TGTGCCAGCAGCGTAGAACAGGGTTCGGCTGAAGCTTTCTTT; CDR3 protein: CASSVEQGSAEAFF
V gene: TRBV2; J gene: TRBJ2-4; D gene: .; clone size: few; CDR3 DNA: TGTGCCAGCAGTGAAGTGGTGGGGTCAGGGAACATTCAGTACTTC; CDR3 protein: CASSEVVGSGNIQYF
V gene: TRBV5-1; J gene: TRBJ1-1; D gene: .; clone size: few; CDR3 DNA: TGCGCCAGCAGCTTGGAAGGGGCGGCGAACACTGAAGCTTTCTTT; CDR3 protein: CASSLEGAANTEAFF
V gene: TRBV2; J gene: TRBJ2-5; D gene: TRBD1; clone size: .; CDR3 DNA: TGTGCCAGCAGCGGTACAGGGGGAAAAGAGACCCAGTACTTC; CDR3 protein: CASSGTGGKETQYF
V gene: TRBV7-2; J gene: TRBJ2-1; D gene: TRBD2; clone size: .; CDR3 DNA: TGTGCCAGCAGAACGAGTGCTGGCGGGAGGGCACATGAGCAGTTCTTC; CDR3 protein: CASRTSAGGRAHEQFF
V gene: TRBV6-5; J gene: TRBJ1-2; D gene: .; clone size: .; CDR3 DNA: TGTGCCAGCAGTTACTCAGCCGGGCCTCATGGCTACACCTTC; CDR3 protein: CASSYSAGPHGYTF
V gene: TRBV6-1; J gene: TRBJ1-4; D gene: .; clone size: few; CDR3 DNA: TGTGCCATCTTGGGGGGGGTCGGCGAAAAACTGTTTTTT; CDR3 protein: CAILGGVGEKLFF
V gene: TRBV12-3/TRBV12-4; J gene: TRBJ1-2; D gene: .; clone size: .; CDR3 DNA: TGTGCCAGCAGCATTGGGAGTAACTATGGCTACACCTTC; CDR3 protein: CASSIGSNYGYTF
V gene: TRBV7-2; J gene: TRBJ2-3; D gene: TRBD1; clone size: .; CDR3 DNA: TGTGCCAGCAGCTTAGATAGGGGGCTGAGCACAGATACGCAGTATTTT; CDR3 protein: CASSLDRGLSTDTQYF
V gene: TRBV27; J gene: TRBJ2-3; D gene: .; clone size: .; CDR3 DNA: TGTGCCAGCAGTTTAAGCGGGACAGCCTACCATACGCAGTATTTT; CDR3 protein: CASSLSGTAYHTQYF
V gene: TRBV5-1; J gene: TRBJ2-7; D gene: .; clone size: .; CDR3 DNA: TGCGCCAGCAGCCCCCCGGTGGATTACGAGCAGTACTTC; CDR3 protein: CASSPPVDYEQYF
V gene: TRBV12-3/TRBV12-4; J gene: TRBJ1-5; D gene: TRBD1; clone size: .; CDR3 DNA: TGTGCCAGCAGTCAGACAGGGAGCAATCAGCCCCAGCATTTT; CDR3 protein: CASSQTGSNQPQHF
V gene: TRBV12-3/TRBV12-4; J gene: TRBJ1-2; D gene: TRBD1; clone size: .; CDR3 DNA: TGTGCCAGCAGTTTACACAGGGGGCAGAATGGCTACACCTTC; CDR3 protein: CASSLHRGQNGYTF
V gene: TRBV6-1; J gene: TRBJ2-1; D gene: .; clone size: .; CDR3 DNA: TGTACCAGCAGTGAATTAAAACGGCGGATGCAGTTCTTC; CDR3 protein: CTSSELKRRMQFF
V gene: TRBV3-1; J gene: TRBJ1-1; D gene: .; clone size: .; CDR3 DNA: TGTGCCAGCAGCCAGGGCCGGGGGAAGGCTGAAGCTTTCTTT; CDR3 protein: CASSQGRGKAEAFF
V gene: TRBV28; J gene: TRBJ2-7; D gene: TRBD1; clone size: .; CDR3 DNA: TGTGCCAGCAGTCTATTAGGACAGGGGACAATCTCCTACGAGCAGTACTTC; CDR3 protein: CASSLLGQGTISYEQYF
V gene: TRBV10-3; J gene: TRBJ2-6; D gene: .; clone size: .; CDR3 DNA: TGTGCCATCTGGACTGGGGCCAACGTCCTGACTTTC; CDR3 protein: CAIWTGANVLTF
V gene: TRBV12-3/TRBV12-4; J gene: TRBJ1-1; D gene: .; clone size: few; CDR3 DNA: TGTGCCAGCACTGTAAGTTCGGGACTTTATGAAGCTTTCTTT; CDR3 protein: CASTVSSGLYEAFF
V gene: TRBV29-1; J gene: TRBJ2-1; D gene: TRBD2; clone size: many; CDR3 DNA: TGCAGCGTTGAGCCGGGACTAGCAACCCTCAATGAGCAGTTCTTC; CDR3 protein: CSVEPGLATLNEQFF
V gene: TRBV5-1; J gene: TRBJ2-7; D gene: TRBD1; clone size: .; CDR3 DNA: TGCGCCAGCAGCTTGTTCGGGACAGTCCTCTCCTACGGGCAGTACTTC; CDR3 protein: CASSLFGTVLSYGQYF
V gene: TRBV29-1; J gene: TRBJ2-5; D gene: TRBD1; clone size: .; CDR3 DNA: TGCAGCGGCGCCGGGACAGGGAAAGAGACCCAGTACTTC; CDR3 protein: CSGAGTGKETQYF
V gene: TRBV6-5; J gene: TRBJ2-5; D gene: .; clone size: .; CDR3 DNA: TGTGCCAGCAGTCCACGACTAGGGACCCAGTACTTC; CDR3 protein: CASSPRLGTQYF
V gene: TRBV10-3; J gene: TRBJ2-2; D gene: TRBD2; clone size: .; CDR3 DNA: TGTGCCGCGTTAGCGGGGGCGAACACCGGGGAGCTGTTTTTT; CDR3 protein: CAALAGANTGELFF
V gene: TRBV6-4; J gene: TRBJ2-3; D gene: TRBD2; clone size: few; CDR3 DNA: TGTGCCAGCAGTGCGGGACTAAGCACAGATACGCAGTATTTT; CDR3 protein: CASSAGLSTDTQYF
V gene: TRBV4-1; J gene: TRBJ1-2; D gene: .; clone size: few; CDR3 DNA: TGCGCCAGCAGCCAAAGTCTACGGAACAACTATGGCTACACCTTC; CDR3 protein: CASSQSLRNNYGYTF
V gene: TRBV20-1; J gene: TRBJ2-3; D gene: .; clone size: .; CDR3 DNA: TGCAGTGCCGACAGGCACCCCGCAGATACGCAGTATTTT; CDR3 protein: CSADRHPADTQYF
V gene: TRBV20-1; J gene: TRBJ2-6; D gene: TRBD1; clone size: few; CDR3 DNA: TGCAGTGCTAGGGATCCGTCGGGCAAGGGGGCGGGGGCCAACGTCCTGACTTTC; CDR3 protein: CSARDPSGKGAGANVLTF
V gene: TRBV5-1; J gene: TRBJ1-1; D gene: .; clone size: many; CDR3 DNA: TGCGCCAGCAGCTTGGCGCAGGGGATGGGCACTGAAGCTTTCTTT; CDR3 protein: CASSLAQGMGTEAFF
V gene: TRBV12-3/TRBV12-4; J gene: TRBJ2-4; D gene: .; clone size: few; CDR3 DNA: TGTGCCAGCACCGGGGGAGCCCAGGGAAACATTCAGTACTTC; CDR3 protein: CASTGGAQGNIQYF
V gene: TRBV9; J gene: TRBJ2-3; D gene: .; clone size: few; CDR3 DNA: TGTGCCAGCAGCGTAGGTGTGGGGGCAGCAGATACGCAGTATTTT; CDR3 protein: CASSVGVGAADTQYF
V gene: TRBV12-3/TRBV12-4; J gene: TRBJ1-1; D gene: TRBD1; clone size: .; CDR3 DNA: TGTGCCAGCAGTTTGGACAGGTCGAACACTGAAGCTTTCTTT; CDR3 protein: CASSLDRSNTEAFF
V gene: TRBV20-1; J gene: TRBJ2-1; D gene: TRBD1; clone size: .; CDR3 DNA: TGCAGTGCTCAGACCGGGACAGGGGGGAGGGATGAGCAGTTCTTC; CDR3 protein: CSAQTGTGGRDEQFF
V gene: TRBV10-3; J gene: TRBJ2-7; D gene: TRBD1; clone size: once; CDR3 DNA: TGTGCCATCAGCATGGGACAGAACATTTACGAGCAGTACTTC; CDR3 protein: CAISMGQNIYEQYF
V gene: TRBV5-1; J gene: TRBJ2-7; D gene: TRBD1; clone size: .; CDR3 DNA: TGCGCCAGCAGCAGGGGACAGAGTCGCTACGAGCAGTACTTC; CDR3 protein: CASSRGQSRYEQYF
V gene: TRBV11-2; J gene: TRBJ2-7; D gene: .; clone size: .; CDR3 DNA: TGTGCCAGCAGGGGATCCCTAGGTAACGAGCAGTACTTC; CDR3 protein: CASRGSLGNEQYF
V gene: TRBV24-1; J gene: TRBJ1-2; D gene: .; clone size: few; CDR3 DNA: TGTGCCACCAGTGATCCGGTAGGTGGCTACACCTTC; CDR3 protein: CATSDPVGGYTF
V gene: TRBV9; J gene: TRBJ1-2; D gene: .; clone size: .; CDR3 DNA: TGTGCCAGCAGCCCCGGGAGACAGCGAAACTATGGCTACACCTTC; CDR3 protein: CASSPGRQRNYGYTF
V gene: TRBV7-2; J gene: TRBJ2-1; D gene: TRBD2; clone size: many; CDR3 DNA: TGTGCCAGCAGCTTGGCTAGCGGGACCTACAATGAGCAGTTCTTC; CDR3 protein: CASSLASGTYNEQFF
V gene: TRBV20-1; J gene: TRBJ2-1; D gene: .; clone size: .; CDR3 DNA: TGCAGTGCTAGAGTTGTCCATGAGCAGTTCTTC; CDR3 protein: CSARVVHEQFF
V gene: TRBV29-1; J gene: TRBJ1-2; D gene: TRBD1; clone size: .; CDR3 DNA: TGCAGCGTTGATACAGGGGGCGCGGAGAACTATGGCTACACCTTC; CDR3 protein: CSVDTGGAENYGYTF
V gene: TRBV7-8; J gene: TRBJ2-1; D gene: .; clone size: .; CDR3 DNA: TGTGCCAGCAGCTTAACCCGTGACCGACCATACAATGAGCAGTTCTTC; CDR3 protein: CASSLTRDRPYNEQFF
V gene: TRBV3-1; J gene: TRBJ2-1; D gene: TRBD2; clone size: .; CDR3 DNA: TGTGCCAGCAGCCCGAATCCTCTAGCGGGGGGATCCCCCAATGAGCAGTTCTTC; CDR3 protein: CASSPNPLAGGSPNEQFF
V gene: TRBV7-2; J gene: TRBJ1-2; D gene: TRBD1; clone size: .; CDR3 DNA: TGTGCCAGCAGCTCAAACAGGGGGCTCTATGGCTACACCTTC; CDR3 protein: CASSSNRGLYGYTF
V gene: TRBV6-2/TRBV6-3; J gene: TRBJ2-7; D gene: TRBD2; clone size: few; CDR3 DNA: TGTGCCAGCGGGAGGGAGGAGTTCTACGAGCAGTACTTC; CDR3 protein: CASGREEFYEQYF
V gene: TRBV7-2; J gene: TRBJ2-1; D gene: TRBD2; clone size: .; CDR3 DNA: TGTGCCAGCAGCCAACGACTAGCGGGAGTTGGTGAGCAGTTCTTC; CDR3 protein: CASSQRLAGVGEQFF
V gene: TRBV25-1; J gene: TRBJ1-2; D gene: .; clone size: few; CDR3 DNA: TGTGCCAGCAGTCCTCGCCACAGGGAGGATGGCTACACCTTC; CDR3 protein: CASSPRHREDGYTF